The 20 T cell receptor beta chains below all came from one sample that was sequenced in a study of blood T cell repertoires in COVID-19. TCRdb keeps only in-frame clones here, not all; method: immunoSEQ multiplex PCR. The table has around 250,000 clones, 86% seen once. Sequenced material: peripheral blood. The source of these receptors is a woman older than 75 with COVID-19, enrolled during active disease.

The chain employs TRBV5-1 and TRBJ1-3; TRBD1 might be the D (6 bases). The CDR3 contains 15 residues. Germline V gene lookup returns CDR1 SGHRS and CDR2 YFSETQ. Between the trimmed V and J ends, which lost 1 base and 2 bases, there was a span of 10 bases. The CDR3 DNA reads TGCGCCAGCAGCTTGTCCGGGACAACTGGAAACACCATATATTTT. It yields the protein CASSLSGTTGNTIYF.

The chain uses TRBV18 and TRBJ1-6, with TRBD1 matching 9 bases. V was clipped by 1 base and J by 7 bases; unmatched bases: 8. The CDR3 totals 17 residues. Germline-derived CDR1 and CDR2 are KGHSH and LQKENI. The CDR3 loop is CASSPLGQGVLNSPLHF. In nucleotides, the CDR3 is TGTGCCAGCTCACCACTGGGACAGGGCGTTTTAAATTCACCCCTCCACTTT.

Here the CDR3 reads CASSLKGGLYGYTF. The CDR3 DNA is TGTGCCAGCAGCTTGAAGGGAGGGCTCTATGGCTACACCTTC. The V call is TRBV5-4, the J call TRBJ1-2; no reliable D call. Germline V gives CDR1 SGHNT, CDR2 YYREEE (reference sequence). V was pared by 1 base and J by 4 bases, with 11 bases between. This CDR3 has 14 residues.

CDR3 nucleotide sequence: TGTGCCAGTAGTAGTCCGGGACAGGGTGTGTACACCATATATTTT. Protein sequence: CASSSPGQGVYTIYF. The genes are TRBV19 and TRBJ1-3, with 9 bases fitting TRBD1. Germline CDR1 and CDR2: LNHDA and SQIVND (reference sequence). This CDR3 spans 15 amino acids. With V trimmed by 4 bases and J by 8 bases, 9 bases remained unmatched.

V and J are TRBV28 and TRBJ2-2, with TRBD1 matching 8 bases. V gave up 7 bases and J gave up 4 bases; unmatched junction bases: 5. The CDR3 consists of 14 residues. Germline V gene lookup returns CDR1 MDHEN and CDR2 SYDVKM. CDR3 in DNA: TGTGCCAGCAAAGCAGGGGGCGGCACCGGGGAGCTGTTTTTT. Protein sequence: CASKAGGGTGELFF.

The chain couples TRBV28 to TRBJ1-1; D is possibly TRBD1 (6 bases). The CDR3 is 15 residues long. Germline V gene data show CDR1 as MDHEN and CDR2 as SYDVKM. Trimming took 5 bases from V and 1 from J, leaving 14 bases between them. Written as DNA, the CDR3 is TGTGCCAGCAGTCCACCGACAGGAAAGAACACTGAAGCTTTCTTT. This encodes CASSPPTGKNTEAFF. Based on the CDR3 plus reference TRBV28 and TRBJ1-1, the full variable domain is DVKVTQSSRYLVKRTGEKVFLECVQDMDHENMFWYRQDPGLGLRLIYFSYDVKMKEKGDIPEGYSVSREKKERFSLILESASTNQTSMYLCASSPPTGKNTEAFFGQGTRLTVV.

The V call is TRBV5-4, the J call TRBJ1-1; 7 nucleotides agree with TRBD1. The trim removed 0 bases at V and 9 bases at J, leaving 5 bases unmatched. The CDR3 extends over 13 amino acids. The germline V gene has CDR1 SGHNT and CDR2 YYREEE (reference sequence). The CDR3 coding sequence is TGTGCCAGCAGCTTGGGACAGGGATTCCAAGCTTTCTTT. The encoded protein is CASSLGQGFQAFF. Looking up the rest from reference TRBV5-4 and TRBJ1-1 gives the full variable domain: ETGVTQSPTHLIKTRGQQVTLRCSSQSGHNTVSWYQQALGQGPQFIFQYYREEENGRGNFPPRFSGLQFPNYSSELNVNALELDDSALYLCASSLGQGFQAFFGQGTRLTVV.

The V gene is TRBV7-3, the J gene TRBJ2-1; 10 bases map to TRBD2. The length of the CDR3 is 16 residues. The ends lost 2 bases at V and 0 bases at J; junction bases unmatched: 1. Germline CDR1 and CDR2: SGHTA and FQGTGA. The DNA for the CDR3 is TGTGCCAGCAGCTTATTAGCGGGGGGCTCCTACAATGAGCAGTTCTTC. Protein product: CASSLLAGGSYNEQFF. The whole variable domain, filled in from reference TRBV7-3 and TRBJ2-1, reads GAGVSQTPSNKVTEKGKYVELRCDPISGHTALYWYRQSLGQGPEFLIYFQGTGAADDSGLPNDRFFAVRPEGSVSTLKIQRTERGDSAVYLCASSLLAGGSYNEQFFGPGTRLTVL.

This chain joins TRBV5-6 and TRBJ2-1, with TRBD2 as a possible D gene (5 bases). The germline CDR1 and CDR2 sequences are SGHDT and YYEEEE. V shed 3 bases and J shed 6 bases, with 7 bases lying between them. The CDR3 is made up of 12 amino acids. The CDR3 reads CASSSSPNEQFF. The DNA of the CDR3 is TGTGCCAGCAGCTCTAGCCCCAATGAGCAGTTCTTC.

The V call is TRBV19, the J call TRBJ1-3; tentative D call: TRBD1 (5 bases). The V end lost 9 bases, the J end lost 6 bases, and 12 bases lay between the germline ends. The CDR3 contains 12 residues. From germline, CDR1 is LNHDA and CDR2 SQIVND (reference sequence). This CDR3 reads CASLQAKNTIYF. The CDR3 nucleotides are TGTGCCAGCCTACAGGCGAAAAACACCATATATTTT.

The sample holds a few counts of this clone. This chain links TRBV5-1 with TRBJ1-2, with 9 bases lining up with TRBD1. Unmatched junction bases numbered 5, after V lost 5 bases and J lost 6 bases. Germline V gives CDR1 SGHRS, CDR2 YFSETQ. CDR3 length: 13 amino acids. CDR3 in amino acids: CASSWTGADGYTF. Written as DNA, the CDR3 is TGCGCCAGCAGTTGGACAGGGGCGGATGGCTACACCTTC.

This chain links TRBV4-3 with TRBJ2-3, with TRBD1 identical over 7 bases. The germline V gene has CDR1 LGHNA and CDR2 YSLEER. The CDR3 extends over 19 amino acids. J gave up 0 bases and V 0 bases, and 12 bases lay outside the gene matches. Here the CDR3 DNA reads TGCGCCAGCAGCCAAGATGGAACCGGGACAGCATTTAGCACAGATACGCAGTATTTT. Residues: CASSQDGTGTAFSTDTQYF.

This clone has more than one count but fewer than ten. The chain is built from TRBV6-5 and TRBJ2-1; tentative D call: TRBD1 (5 bases). The CDR3 spans 15 residues. With 6 bases removed from V and 4 bases from J, the gap between germline ends came to 16 bases. Per the germline V gene, CDR1 is MNHEY and CDR2 is SVGAGI. CDR3 nucleotide sequence: TGTGCCAGCAGATCATTACGACAGTGGTACAATGAGCAGTTCTTC. Translation: CASRSLRQWYNEQFF.

The table lists this clone with a count of one. The chain joins TRBV5-1 to TRBJ2-1, with 8 bases identical to TRBD2. The CDR3 has 16 amino acids. Per the germline V gene, CDR1 is SGHRS and CDR2 is YFSETQ. V lost 6 bases and J lost 2; bases outside the gene matches: 10. The CDR3 DNA reads as TGCGCCAGCACCCCAAACCCGGGGGGGCCCTACAATGAGCAGTTCTTC. Amino acids: CASTPNPGGPYNEQFF.

This chain connects TRBV19 to TRBJ1-2; D not certain. From germline, CDR1 is LNHDA and CDR2 SQIVND (reference sequence). V lost 6 bases and J 6 bases, leaving 8 bases between the germline ends. CDR3 length: 11 amino acids. The DNA of the CDR3 is TGTGCCAGTAGGGTCCGGGATGGCTACACCTTC. It is translated as CASRVRDGYTF.

This clone was detected a few times. The rearrangement links TRBV5-1 to TRBJ1-4, with D possibly being TRBD1 (5 bases). Germline assignment: CDR1 SGHRS and CDR2 YFSETQ. V lost 2 bases and J lost 8, with 10 bases in between. The CDR3 covers 13 residues. The CDR3, as DNA: TGCGCCAGCAGCTTACAGGACGGGGAAAAACTGTTTTTT. Protein sequence: CASSLQDGEKLFF.

The V call is TRBV5-8, the J call TRBJ1-1; 11 nucleotides match TRBD1. V lost 4 bases, J lost 7 bases, and 6 bases stayed unmatched. This CDR3 contains 14 residues. Germline CDR1 SGHTS, CDR2 YDEGEE. The CDR3 reads CASSVRTGGGEAFF. The DNA for the CDR3 is TGTGCCAGCAGCGTAAGGACAGGGGGCGGTGAAGCTTTCTTT.

The chain carries TRBV30 and TRBJ1-2; 12 bases are a match to TRBD1. The CDR3 has 15 amino acids. Trimming cost V 2 bases and J 7 bases; bases outside gene matches: 8. CDR1 is GTSNPN, CDR2 SVGIG, per germline (reference sequence). The DNA of the CDR3 is TGTGCCTGGAGTCTAGGGGGGACAGGGGGCAGTGGCTACACCTTC. This translates into CAWSLGGTGGSGYTF.

The chain links TRBV3-1 (or the pseudogene TRBV3-2) to TRBJ1-2; 7 bases are shared with TRBD1. The germline gives CDR1 LGHDT, CDR2 YNNKEL (reference sequence). J lost 8 bases, V lost 1 base, and 7 bases had no gene match. The CDR3 runs to 14 residues. CDR3 nucleotide sequence: TGTGCCAGCAGCCAAGTAGGTTTCAGGGGGGGCTACACCTTC. Encoded protein: CASSQVGFRGGYTF.

This chain connects TRBV27 to TRBJ2-2; a possible D gene is TRBD2 (5 bases). V was shortened by 8 bases and J by 5 bases, with 9 bases between the two germline ends. CDR1 MNHEY and CDR2 SMNVEV come from the germline V gene (reference sequence). This CDR3 is 12 amino acids long. The CDR3 reads CASGWETGELFF. CDR3 bases: TGTGCCAGCGGATGGGAGACCGGGGAGCTGTTTTTT.